Following are 3 T cell receptor beta chains from one sample sequenced in a study of vaccination and CD4 T cells after COVID-19. The antigens these receptors bind are not known. Regarding treatment: roughly ten-day PBMC culture with coronavirus spike peptide pools or control peptides (ViraFEST assay). Prior to the COVID-19 pandemic (2011-2018), the unexposed donor's CD4+ T cells were collected. At the Johns Hopkins FTIC core, DNA taken from cultured CD4+ T cells was sequenced by way of the Oncomine TCR Beta short-read assay. One entry per CDR3 protein results from TCRdb running MiXCR on the PCR reads. The sample contains about 9,800 distinct CDR3 sequences, roughly 35% of which appear only once. The sample was CD4+ T cells from blood, cultured in vitro. These receptors were taken from a human donor in good health.

The chain joins TRBV12-3 or TRBV12-4 to TRBJ2-7; 13 positions agree with TRBD2. Germline trimming cut 3 bases from V and 3 bases from J; bases unmatched to any gene: 2. This CDR3 is built from 15 residues. For the CDR3, the DNA is TGTGCCAGCAGTTTGGGACTAGCGGGATACTACGAGCAGTACTTC. Translated: CASSLGLAGYYEQYF.

The J gene is TRBJ1-5, the V gene TRBV20-1, with D tentatively TRBD1 (5 bases). This CDR3 spans 13 amino acids. Deletions cut 6 bases from V and 6 bases from J, with 15 bases between. CDR1 is DFQATT and CDR2 is SNEGSKA in the germline V gene (reference sequence). CDR3 nucleotides: TGCAGTGCAAGTGGGGGTTTTGTTCAGCCCCAGCATTTT. It is translated as CSASGGFVQPQHF.

This chain connects TRBV6-4 to TRBJ1-1, with D hard to call. Per the germline V gene, CDR1 is MRHNA and CDR2 is SNTAGT. The CDR3 length is 12 residues. Trimming cost V 10 bases and J 5 bases, with 14 bases left between them. DNA for the CDR3: TGTGCCACCGAATTGGGCGGGACTGAAGCTTTCTTT. It codes for CATELGGTEAFF.